This entry features one TCR beta chain sequence. V gave up 3 bases and J gave up 9 bases, with 20 bases separating them. CDR1 is SGHRS, CDR2 YFSETQ, per germline. The CDR3 has 15 residues. This sample was taken from a study of blood T cell repertoires in COVID-19. As for the study in general: PBMCs, B-cell-depleted T cells, or T cells were the source of the cDNA or gDNA that made up the material.

Clones were read by immunoSEQ multiplex PCR, and TCRdb kept only the in-frame ones, dropping some. Found here are hundreds of thousands of clones, about nine tenths of them singletons; the top ten hold about 6%. The chain employs TRBV5-1 and TRBJ2-3, with D tentatively TRBD2 (6 bases). Sequenced material: peripheral blood. The origin of this receptor is a woman aged 50 to 60 with COVID-19, enrolled during active disease. CDR3 residues: CASSSTDSLAATQYF. CDR3 sequence (DNA): TGCGCCAGCAGCTCAACTGATTCGTTAGCGGCCACGCAGTATTTT.